Shown below are 14 T cell receptor beta chains from a single sample sequenced in a study of blood T cell repertoires in COVID-19. The protocol was immunoSEQ multiplex PCR, while the TCRdb copy is restricted to in-frame clones and leaves out a portion. Found here are 350,000 or so clones, about 90% of them singletons; the top ten hold roughly 1%. Sequencing was done on a sample of PBMCs or T cells enriched from blood (not recorded which). Receptors originate from a woman aged 30 to 39 who had recovered from COVID-19.

The chain uses TRBV10-1 and TRBJ1-1; TRBD1 is a possible D gene (5 bases). The V end lost 3 bases, the J end lost 2 bases, and 13 bases lay between the germline ends. The germline V gene encodes CDR1 WNHNN and CDR2 SYGVQD (reference sequence). The CDR3 length is 15 residues. This chain's CDR3 is CASSDVGQPNTEAFF. In DNA form, the CDR3 reads TGCGCCAGCAGTGACGTTGGACAACCAAACACTGAAGCTTTCTTT.

The chain combines TRBV27 with TRBJ2-7; D remains ambiguous. This CDR3 comprises 14 residues. Looked up from germline, CDR1 is MNHEY and CDR2 is SMNVEV (reference sequence). The germline V and J ends were trimmed by 5 bases and 2 bases, with 13 bases remaining between them. CDR3 DNA sequence: TGTGCCAGCAGTAACCCCCGTCGGGCCTACGAGCAGTACTTC. It encodes CASSNPRRAYEQYF.

CDR3 coding DNA: TGTGCCAGTAGTATCGCGGGGACAGGGGATGGGGAACTCTATGGCTACACCTTC. This encodes CASSIAGTGDGELYGYTF. This chain connects TRBV19 to TRBJ1-2; TRBD1 matches 10 bases. The V gene's germline CDR1 is LNHDA and CDR2 SQIVND (reference sequence). The CDR3 is 18 residues long. J gave up 4 bases and V 3 bases, and 14 bases lay outside the gene matches.

CDR3 coding DNA: TGTGCCAGCAGTTTAACCGGGACAGGGACTGGAAACACCATATATTTT. Translated, it gives CASSLTGTGTGNTIYF. The J gene is TRBJ1-3, the V gene TRBV28, with 9 bases matching TRBD1. This CDR3 is built from 16 residues. The germline V gene has CDR1 MDHEN and CDR2 SYDVKM. V lost 2 bases and J lost 2; bases outside the gene matches: 4.

The V call is TRBV7-2, the J call TRBJ2-5; TRBD2 matches at 8 bases. CDR1 is SGHTA and CDR2 is FQGNSA in the germline V gene. Trimming cost V 1 base and J 5 bases; bases outside gene matches: 6. CDR3 length: 15 residues. The CDR3 sequence: CASSLGVGGAETQYF. The CDR3 coding sequence is TGTGCCAGCAGCTTAGGGGTCGGGGGGGCGGAGACCCAGTACTTC.

V gene TRBV7-2 combines with J gene TRBJ1-6; D possibly corresponds to TRBD1 (5 bases). V dropped 0 bases and J dropped 8 bases, with 17 bases sitting between them. Germline lookup yields CDR1 SGHTA and CDR2 FQGNSA. The CDR3 length is 17 residues. The CDR3 DNA reads TGTGCCAGCAGCTTAGCGCGGGGGTCCCTCTTGCATTCACCCCTCCACTTT. It yields the protein CASSLARGSLLHSPLHF.

The chain joins TRBV19 to TRBJ2-1, with D tentatively TRBD2 (6 bases). The CDR3 length is 16 residues. V lost 4 bases and J lost 9, with 22 bases in between. Germline values: CDR1 LNHDA, CDR2 SQIVND (reference sequence). CDR3 nucleotides: TGTGCCAGTAGTACCAAGGGCGGAGGGCACGTAGTTGAGCAGTTCTTC. This translates into CASSTKGGGHVVEQFF.

This chain links TRBV5-6 with TRBJ2-1; D is perhaps TRBD2 (5 bases). Germline values: CDR1 SGHDT, CDR2 YYEEEE. The ends were cut back, 4 bases at V and 7 bases at J, with 9 bases in the middle. There are 12 residues in the CDR3. DNA for the CDR3: TGTGCCAGCAGCCTGGACTGGAATGAGCAGTTCTTC. It translates to CASSLDWNEQFF. Full variable domain (remainder filled in from reference TRBV5-6 and TRBJ2-1): DAGVTQSPTHLIKTRGQQVTLRCSPKSGHDTVSWYQQALGQGPQFIFQYYEEEERQRGNFPDRFSGHQFPNYSSELNVNALLLGDSALYLCASSLDWNEQFFGPGTRLTVL.

The chain has TRBV28 and TRBJ1-5; unclear D gene. V was clipped by 3 bases and J by 0 bases, with 9 bases between them. CDR3 length: 15 amino acids. Germline values: CDR1 MDHEN, CDR2 SYDVKM. CDR3 sequence reads: CASSFNSNSNQPQHF. The CDR3 nucleotides read TGTGCCAGCAGTTTCAACAGCAATAGCAATCAGCCCCAGCATTTT.

This chain connects TRBV27 to TRBJ1-5, with 7 bases fitting TRBD1. CDR1 and CDR2 from the germline V gene are MNHEY and SMNVEV (reference sequence). The CDR3 is 13 residues long. The V and J ends lost 6 bases and 5 bases, in that order; junction bases with no gene match: 4. The CDR3 loop reads CASRPTGDQPQHF. CDR3 DNA: TGTGCCAGCAGACCCACAGGGGATCAGCCCCAGCATTTT.

The table lists this clone with a few counts. This rearrangement joins TRBV19 to TRBJ1-2, with 7 bases that match TRBD1. The CDR3 has 17 amino acids. CDR1 is LNHDA and CDR2 is SQIVND in the germline V gene (reference sequence). Trimming at V came to 2 bases and at J to 8 bases, leaving 17 bases not matched to a gene. CDR3 residues: CASSITGTAGSRGGYTF. The CDR3 nucleotides read TGTGCCAGTAGTATAACCGGGACAGCGGGTAGCCGTGGGGGCTACACCTTC.

The chain uses TRBV28 and TRBJ1-2; perhaps TRBD1 as D (5 bases). The germline gives CDR1 MDHEN, CDR2 SYDVKM. V lost 8 bases to trimming and J lost 3 bases, with 10 bases between them. CDR3 length equals 12 residues. CDR3 nucleotides: TGTGCCAGCGGGGGACTTGACTATGGCTACACCTTC. Translation gives CASGGLDYGYTF.

CDR3 DNA sequence: TGTGCCAGCAGTCCGACAGGGGAATATGGCTACACCTTC. It encodes CASSPTGEYGYTF. J is TRBJ1-2 and V is TRBV12-3 or TRBV12-4, with TRBD1 matching over 8 bases. The CDR3 length is 13 residues. The J segment lost 5 bases and the V segment lost 5 bases, leaving 4 bases of the junction unmatched.

Only a few counts were recorded for this clone. The chain joins TRBV28 to TRBJ1-1; 7 nucleotides agree with TRBD1. V shed 7 bases, J shed 3 bases, and the junction held 14 bases outside the gene matches. The CDR3 is 16 residues long. Germline values: CDR1 MDHEN, CDR2 SYDVKM. CDR3 sequence (DNA): TGTGCCAGCACCATCGCGCGAGGGGGCAAGGACACTGAAGCTTTCTTT. Its protein is CASTIARGGKDTEAFF.